This T cell receptor (beta chain) was identified in a study of cytomegalovirus exposure and HLA in healthy donors. Study-wide results and limits: In all likelihood, a cluster of highly shared sequence variants was a sequencing artifact.

The PCR used 60 Vbeta and 13 Jbeta primers. TCRdb keeps only in-frame clones here, not all; method: immunoSEQ multiplex PCR. The data show 150,000 to 200,000 clones, with around two thirds seen just once and over 9.5% held by the top ten. On this clone itself: Its antigen remains unknown.

The sequence was obtained from a man in his thirties or forties in good health and CMV-seropositive. Sequencing input: PBMCs.

CDR3 DNA sequence: TGTGCCAGCAGCGAGGGGGTTTTCTACGAGCAGTACTTC. Protein: CASSEGVFYEQYF. The chain recombines TRBV11-2 with TRBJ2-7; D may be TRBD1 (6 bases). Germline lookup yields CDR1 SGHAT and CDR2 FQNNGV. This CDR3 contains 13 residues. The V end was cut by 5 bases, the J end by 3 bases, with 11 bases between.